The 17 T cell receptor beta chains below all came from one sample that was sequenced in a study of T cells after posttransplantation cyclophosphamide. Method: immunoSEQ multiplex PCR; TCRdb's copy keeps in-frame clones and lacks some. The sample contains some 31,000 clones, none of them singletons. The material sequenced was PBMCs. The receptors stem from a woman aged 25-40 years in good health and a related stem cell transplant donor.

This clone has at least ten counts. The chain combines TRBV6-1 with TRBJ2-1; D unresolved. Germline CDR1 reads MNHNS; CDR2 reads SASEGT. V was cut by 1 base and J by 7 bases, with 5 bases left in between. This CDR3 is built from 12 residues. The CDR3 region has the DNA TGTGCCAGCAGTGAAGATAGAAATGAGCAGTTCTTC. Translated, it gives CASSEDRNEQFF.

This clone was found many times. This chain connects TRBV6-5 to TRBJ2-1, with 7 bases lining up with TRBD2. Germline CDR1 reads MNHEY; CDR2 reads SVGAGI. J was trimmed by 14 bases and V by 4 bases; bases with no gene match: 11. There are 13 residues in the CDR3. The CDR3 DNA reads as TGTGCCAGCAGTTTGGATAGCGGGCCCAGTGAGTTCTTC. It specifies CASSLDSGPSEFF.

This chain links TRBV6-2 or TRBV6-3 with TRBJ2-5, with TRBD1 matching over 7 bases. V trimming: 6 bases; J trimming: 7 bases; junction bases outside the gene matches: 17. The V gene's germline CDR1 is MNHEY and CDR2 SVGEGT. The CDR3 contains 16 residues. The CDR3 nucleotides are TGTGCCAGCAGCAACCCCCGGACAGGACTGAAGGGGACCCAGTACTTC. It encodes CASSNPRTGLKGTQYF.

In its sample, this clone was seen a few times. The rearrangement links TRBV19 to TRBJ1-2; a weak D match, TRBD1 (6 bases). The CDR3 has 14 amino acids. Germline V CDR1 and CDR2: LNHDA, SQIVND (reference sequence). Deletions cut 4 bases from V and 2 bases from J, with 11 bases between. The CDR3 loop reads CASSKNRENYGYTF. The CDR3 coding sequence is TGTGCCAGTAGTAAAAACAGGGAAAACTATGGCTACACCTTC. Full variable domain (rest looked up from reference TRBV19 and TRBJ1-2): DGGITQSPKYLFRKEGQNVTLSCEQNLNHDAMYWYRQDPGQGLRLIYYSQIVNDFQKGDIAEGYSVSREKKESFPLTVTSAQKNPTAFYLCASSKNRENYGYTFGSGTRLTVV.

This clone occurred many times. This rearrangement joins TRBV18 to TRBJ1-4; D is perhaps TRBD1 (5 bases). The V end lost 3 bases, the J end lost 6 bases, and 14 bases lay between the germline ends. The CDR3 has 15 amino acids. CDR1 KGHSH and CDR2 LQKENI come from the germline V gene. The CDR3 protein is CASSPGPVGDEKLFF. CDR3 in DNA: TGTGCCAGCTCACCGGGGCCAGTAGGTGATGAAAAACTGTTTTTT.

This clone was observed many times. The chain combines TRBV4-3 with TRBJ2-7; the match to TRBD2 covers 9 bases. The ends lost 3 bases at V and 5 bases at J; junction bases unmatched: 8. The CDR3 is 15 amino acids. Germline lookup yields CDR1 LGHNA and CDR2 YSLEER. CDR3 coding DNA: TGCGCCAGCAGCCACTACAGGACTAGCGCCGACGAGCAGTACTTC. Amino acid sequence: CASSHYRTSADEQYF.

This clone was seen ten or more times. This chain uses TRBV5-1 with TRBJ1-5, with a tentative D call TRBD1 (6 bases). Looked up from germline, CDR1 is SGHRS and CDR2 is YFSETQ. The CDR3 totals 15 residues. Trimming took 2 bases from V and 1 from J, leaving 10 bases between them. CDR3 amino acids: CASSLGGGSNQPQHF. CDR3 nucleotides: TGCGCCAGCAGCTTAGGGGGGGGAAGCAATCAGCCCCAGCATTTT. The full variable domain, its missing parts supplied by reference TRBV5-1 and TRBJ1-5, is KAGVTQTPRYLIKTRGQQVTLSCSPISGHRSVSWYQQTPGQGLQFLFEYFSETQRNKGNFPGRFSGRQFSNSRSEMNVSTLELGDSALYLCASSLGGGSNQPQHFGDGTRLSIL.

This clone has more than one count but fewer than ten. This chain links TRBV6-2 or TRBV6-3 with TRBJ2-1; D gene uncertain. The germline V gene encodes CDR1 MNHEY and CDR2 SVGEGT. The CDR3 is 11 amino acids. The V and J ends lost 5 bases and 7 bases respectively, with 6 bases between them. CDR3 sequence (DNA): TGTGCCAGCAGTCACACAAATGAGCAGTTCTTC. It encodes CASSHTNEQFF.

The table lists this clone with many counts. The V gene is TRBV7-9, the J gene TRBJ2-6; D gene unclear. Germline V gene lookup returns CDR1 SEHNR and CDR2 FQNEAQ (reference sequence). This CDR3 spans 15 amino acids. The V end lost 5 bases, the J end lost 2 bases, and 10 bases lay between the germline ends. The CDR3 reads CASSARNTGANVLTF. CDR3 bases: TGTGCCAGCAGCGCAAGAAACACTGGGGCCAACGTCCTGACTTTC.

The table lists this clone with many counts. This chain connects TRBV6-2 or TRBV6-3 to TRBJ1-1, with TRBD1 matching 9 bases. This CDR3 spans 14 amino acids. Germline V gene data show CDR1 as MNHEY and CDR2 as SVGEGT. V lost 5 bases to trimming and J lost 0 bases; unmatched junction nucleotides: 1. This chain's CDR3 is CASSRDRVNTEAFF. The CDR3 bases are TGTGCCAGCAGTCGGGACAGGGTGAACACTGAAGCTTTCTTT.

This clone was found many times. This chain links TRBV6-2 or TRBV6-3 with TRBJ2-7, with D perhaps TRBD2 (6 bases). Germline CDR1 MNHEY, CDR2 SVGEGT. V was trimmed by 6 bases and J by 3 bases, leaving 15 bases between them. The CDR3 is made up of 14 amino acids. The CDR3 nucleotides read TGTGCCAGCAGAAATCTGGGACTGAGCTACGAGCAGTACTTC. Amino acids: CASRNLGLSYEQYF.

This clone has a count of ten or more. The J gene is TRBJ1-1, the V gene TRBV7-9; TRBD1 matches 10 bases. The ends lost 4 bases at V and 1 base at J; junction bases unmatched: 0. The germline gives CDR1 SEHNR, CDR2 FQNEAQ (reference sequence). The CDR3 is made up of 14 amino acids. The CDR3 reads CASSWDRGNTEAFF. The CDR3 DNA sequence: TGTGCCAGCAGCTGGGACAGGGGGAACACTGAAGCTTTCTTT.

In its sample, this clone was seen many times. V usage is TRBV6-6 and J usage is TRBJ1-2; 9 nucleotides agree with TRBD1. The trim removed 2 bases at V and 1 base at J, leaving 2 bases unmatched. The germline gives CDR1 MNHNY, CDR2 SVGAGI (reference sequence). CDR3 length: 15 residues. The chain's CDR3 is CASSYPGQGNYGYTF. The CDR3 DNA reads TGTGCCAGCAGTTACCCGGGACAGGGTAACTATGGCTACACCTTC.

This clone was found many times. The CDR3 is CASSLARAYEQYF. The CDR3 nucleotides are TGTGCCAGCAGTTTAGCCAGGGCCTACGAGCAGTACTTC. The V gene is TRBV27, the J gene TRBJ2-7, with D perhaps matching TRBD1 (5 bases). Trimming removed 2 bases at V and 2 bases at J, with 7 bases between. The CDR3 sequence is 13 residues long. The germline V gene has CDR1 MNHEY and CDR2 SMNVEV (reference sequence).

There are many counts of this clone. The genes are TRBV5-1 and TRBJ1-1; a weak D match, TRBD1 (6 bases). The CDR3 has 13 amino acids. Germline V gene data show CDR1 as SGHRS and CDR2 as YFSETQ. Trimming left V 5 bases short and J 8 bases short, with 16 bases between. The CDR3 nucleotides are TGCGCCAGCAGACCGAGGGGGGGCGACGAAGCTTTCTTT. This encodes CASRPRGGDEAFF.

This clone was seen repeatedly, ten times or more. The J gene is TRBJ1-1, the V gene TRBV5-1, with D perhaps TRBD1 (5 bases). The ends were cut back, 0 bases at V and 3 bases at J, with 15 bases in the middle. Germline lookup yields CDR1 SGHRS and CDR2 YFSETQ. The CDR3 has 16 amino acids. The CDR3 bases are TGCGCCAGCAGCTTGGTGGGGCCGGCCGTGGACACTGAAGCTTTCTTT. Its translation: CASSLVGPAVDTEAFF.

This clone was recorded many times. The junction departs from the called germline gene at one end, perhaps through a read error. This sequence joins TRBV14 and TRBJ2-7; D may be TRBD2 (6 bases). CDR3 length: 14 residues. Germline CDR1 reads SGHDN; CDR2 reads FVKESK. The DNA of the CDR3 is TGTGCCAGCAGCCGGTACGGGGGATCCTTACGAGGGCACTTC. It yields the protein CASSRYGGSLRGHF.